The 3 T cell receptor beta chains listed next were all sequenced from one sample in a study of blood T cell repertoires in COVID-19. TCRdb's table, derived via immunoSEQ multiplex PCR, lists solely in-frame clones and lacks some. Found here are over 70,000 clones, around 80% of them singletons; the top ten hold around 30%. Specimen: peripheral blood. The source is a woman older than 75 with active or convalescent COVID-19.

This clone was recorded once. V usage is TRBV30 and J usage is TRBJ2-3; 11 nucleotides match TRBD1. The CDR3 has 14 amino acids. V was clipped by 3 bases and J by 4 bases; unmatched bases: 3. CDR1 and CDR2 (germline): GTSNPN, SVGIG (reference sequence). The CDR3 reads CAWSGTGGSDTQYF. The CDR3 nucleotides are TGTGCCTGGAGCGGGACAGGGGGTTCAGATACGCAGTATTTT. Complete variable domain (other parts from reference TRBV30 and TRBJ2-3): SQTIHQWPATLVQPVGSPLSLECTVEGTSNPNLYWYRQAAGRGLQLLFYSVGIGQISSEVPQNLSASRPQDRQFILSSKKLLLSDSGFYLCAWSGTGGSDTQYFGPGTRLTVL.

This chain links TRBV3-1 (or the pseudogene TRBV3-2) with TRBJ2-7; TRBD1 agrees at 7 bases. Germline loops: CDR1 LGHDT, CDR2 YNNKEL (reference sequence). The CDR3 runs 14 residues. The V and J ends lost 4 bases and 2 bases, in that order; junction bases with no gene match: 5. CDR3 in DNA: TGTGCCAGCAGCCGACAGGGCTGGGCCTACGAGCAGTACTTC. Translating gives CASSRQGWAYEQYF.

The rearrangement uses TRBV28 and TRBJ2-5; 10 bases are shared with TRBD2. Germline V CDR1 and CDR2: MDHEN, SYDVKM. CDR3 length equals 17 residues. With 3 bases clipped from V and 0 bases from J, the junction kept 7 bases outside the gene matches. The CDR3 here is CASSLSLAGAYQETQYF. CDR3 sequence (DNA): TGTGCCAGCAGTTTGAGCCTAGCGGGGGCCTACCAAGAGACCCAGTACTTC.